Shown below are 19 T cell receptor beta chains from a single sample sequenced in a study of cytotoxic CD8 clonotypes in ibrutinib-treated CLL. Some clones are missing from TCRdb's copy, which holds only in-frame ones; the method was immunoSEQ multiplex PCR. Of 35,000 to 50,000 clones listed, around 70% are singletons. The input for sequencing was PBMCs, taken at disease progression, from a patient treated with ibrutinib. The receptors were gathered from a human donor with chronic lymphocytic leukemia.

The V call is TRBV28, the J call TRBJ1-5; the D gene is possibly TRBD1 (6 bases). Trimming took off 2 bases at V and 9 bases at J, with 20 bases between the two ends. CDR3 length equals 16 residues. Germline CDR1 is MDHEN and CDR2 is SYDVKM. The CDR3 region has the DNA TGTGCCAGCAGTTTAGCCCGAGGGGGGGCGGGTGTGCCCCAGCATTTT. It specifies CASSLARGGAGVPQHF.

The gene calls are TRBV29-1 and TRBJ2-1; 7 positions agree with TRBD2. Germline CDR1 and CDR2: SQVTM and ANQGSEA. The ends lost 5 bases at V and 4 bases at J; junction bases unmatched: 8. The length of the CDR3 is 14 residues. CDR3 DNA sequence: TGCAGCGTTTATGAGATAGCGGGTTACAATGAGCAGTTCTTC. This translates into CSVYEIAGYNEQFF.

This chain uses TRBV29-1 with TRBJ1-3, with 7 bases lining up with TRBD1. Per the germline V gene, CDR1 is SQVTM and CDR2 is ANQGSEA. The V segment lost 5 bases and the J segment 0 bases; nucleotides outside the gene matches: 7. The CDR3 extends over 15 amino acids. CDR3 sequence (DNA): TGCAGCGTTTCCGGGACAGCCCGCTCTGGAAACACCATATATTTT. It is translated as CSVSGTARSGNTIYF.

The V call is TRBV5-6, the J call TRBJ1-2; 8 bases agree with TRBD1. The CDR3 totals 14 residues. Germline CDR1 is SGHDT and CDR2 is YYEEEE. V lost 5 bases and J lost 4; bases outside the gene matches: 7. The CDR3 coding sequence is TGTGCCAGCAGTTCGTTCGGACAGGGCTATGGCTACACCTTC. It encodes CASSSFGQGYGYTF.

This clone is judged medium-sized. The V call is TRBV19, the J call TRBJ2-3; D tentatively fits TRBD1 or TRBD2 (5 bases each). The CDR3 spans 15 residues. Trimming removed 5 bases from V and 2 bases from J, with 14 bases in between. The V gene's germline CDR1 is LNHDA and CDR2 SQIVND (reference sequence). The CDR3 sequence: CASSRGPYNTDTQYF. The CDR3 nucleotides read TGTGCCAGTAGTCGGGGACCATACAACACAGATACGCAGTATTTT.

The V gene is TRBV15, the J gene TRBJ2-1; TRBD2 aligns across 8 bases. There are 16 residues in the CDR3. The V and J ends lost 1 base and 6 bases, in that order; junction bases with no gene match: 8. Germline V gene sequence: CDR1 LNHNV, CDR2 YYDKDF (reference sequence). The CDR3 loop reads CATSRVAGLPVNEQFF. The CDR3 nucleotides are TGTGCCACCAGCAGAGTAGCGGGACTACCCGTCAATGAGCAGTTCTTC.

This rearrangement joins TRBV5-1 to TRBJ2-7; D ambiguous. Deletions cut 2 bases from V and 6 bases from J, with 15 bases between. Germline CDR1 SGHRS, CDR2 YFSETQ. This CDR3 has 14 amino acids. The CDR3 sequence: CASSLSSIGREQYF. DNA of the CDR3: TGCGCCAGCAGCTTAAGTAGTATCGGCCGCGAGCAGTACTTC.

This chain connects TRBV7-9 to TRBJ1-2; D unresolved. CDR3 length: 15 residues. V lost 1 base, J lost 4 bases, and 13 bases lay in between. CDR1 SEHNR and CDR2 FQNEAQ come from the germline V gene (reference sequence). The CDR3: CASSLGGGVAYGYTF. The CDR3 coding sequence is TGTGCCAGCAGCTTAGGAGGCGGGGTAGCCTATGGCTACACCTTC.

This clone appeared once. The J gene is TRBJ1-1, the V gene TRBV25-1; maybe TRBD1 (6 bases). V was shortened by 3 bases and J by 5 bases, with 13 bases between the two germline ends. The CDR3 loop spans 14 amino acids. Germline CDR1 reads MGHDK; CDR2 reads SYGVNS. CDR3 in DNA: TGTGCCAGCAGTGATCGAACAGGGAAGACTGAAGCTTTCTTT. It specifies CASSDRTGKTEAFF.

This CDR3 reads CASSIVGQETQYF. The CDR3 nucleotides are TGTGCCAGCAGTATAGTGGGGCAAGAGACCCAGTACTTC. The genes are TRBV7-3 and TRBJ2-5; D remains unclear. Trimming removed 6 bases from V and 2 bases from J, with 10 bases in between. Germline assignment: CDR1 SGHTA and CDR2 FQGTGA. This CDR3 is built from 13 residues. Full variable domain (remainder filled in from reference TRBV7-3 and TRBJ2-5): GAGVSQTPSNKVTEKGKYVELRCDPISGHTALYWYRQSLGQGPEFLIYFQGTGAADDSGLPNDRFFAVRPEGSVSTLKIQRTERGDSAVYLCASSIVGQETQYFGPGTRLLVL.

The chain combines TRBV27 with TRBJ1-1, with TRBD1 as a possible D gene (6 bases). Germline-derived CDR1 and CDR2 are MNHEY and SMNVEV (reference sequence). This CDR3 region has 17 residues. Trimming stripped 6 bases from V and 1 base from J, with 21 bases between. CDR3 DNA sequence: TGTGCCAGCAGCTTACTGGGGGCCCGATCCCGGAACACTGAAGCTTTCTTT. This encodes CASSLLGARSRNTEAFF.

The rearrangement uses TRBV28 and TRBJ2-1; 7 bases are a match to TRBD1. This CDR3 is 15 amino acids long. V shed 8 bases, J shed 4 bases, and the junction held 11 bases outside the gene matches. Germline assignment: CDR1 MDHEN and CDR2 SYDVKM. This CDR3 is CASYSRDRTYNEQFF. Written as DNA, the CDR3 is TGTGCCAGCTACTCCCGGGACAGAACGTACAATGAGCAGTTCTTC.

A remark on this clone: The same CDR3 arises from other DNA sequences in this sample as well. This chain links TRBV27 with TRBJ2-7, with TRBD2 matching over 8 bases. The CDR3 loop spans 14 amino acids. CDR1 and CDR2 from the germline V gene are MNHEY and SMNVEV (reference sequence). Trimming removed 4 bases from V and 2 bases from J; junction bases left unmatched: 4. The CDR3 DNA follows: TGTGCCAGCAGTTACACTAGCGGAGCCTACGAGCAGTACTTC. This encodes CASSYTSGAYEQYF.

CDR3 protein: CASSYIPGQGSEQYF. The CDR3 region has the DNA TGCGCCAGCAGCTACATACCGGGACAGGGATCCGAGCAGTACTTC. This chain links TRBV5-1 with TRBJ2-7, with 9 bases matching TRBD1. Germline lookup yields CDR1 SGHRS and CDR2 YFSETQ. V shed 3 bases and J 6 bases; nucleotides not matched to a gene: 10. The CDR3 has 15 residues.

The CDR3 region is CASSLAEGGEQFF. In DNA form, the CDR3 reads TGCGCCAGCAGCTTGGCCGAGGGGGGTGAGCAGTTCTTC. The chain couples TRBV5-1 to TRBJ2-1; possibly TRBD1 or TRBD2 for D (6 bases each). Trimming left V 0 bases short and J 9 bases short, with 10 bases between. This CDR3 comprises 13 residues. Germline V gives CDR1 SGHRS, CDR2 YFSETQ.

This clone is termed medium-sized (0.01 to 0.1%). The chain couples TRBV19 to TRBJ1-1, with 10 bases fitting TRBD1. CDR3 size: 17 residues. With V trimmed by 9 bases and J by 0 bases, 13 bases remained unmatched. Germline V lookup: CDR1 LNHDA, CDR2 SQIVND (reference sequence). CDR3 residues: CASRLRDRGEVNTEAFF. The CDR3 region has the DNA TGTGCCAGCCGCTTGAGGGACAGGGGAGAAGTGAACACTGAAGCTTTCTTT.

This chain connects TRBV4-1 to TRBJ1-2; 10 bases are a match to TRBD1. The V segment lost 1 base and the J segment 6 bases; nucleotides outside the gene matches: 2. The germline V gene encodes CDR1 MGHRA and CDR2 YSYEKL. The CDR3 runs to 14 residues. Here the CDR3 reads CASSQVGTGDGYTF. In DNA form, the CDR3 reads TGCGCCAGCAGCCAAGTGGGGACAGGGGATGGCTACACCTTC.

The V gene is TRBV28, the J gene TRBJ2-3, with 14 bases that match TRBD2. The germline CDR1 and CDR2 sequences are MDHEN and SYDVKM. This CDR3 region has 18 residues. V lost 1 base, J lost 4 bases, and 7 bases stayed unmatched. The CDR3, as DNA: TGTGCCAGCAGTTTATCGGGACTAGCGGGAGTTTCCGCAGATACGCAGTATTTT. Protein: CASSLSGLAGVSADTQYF.

This clone was detected once. The V and J genes are TRBV6-4 and TRBJ2-1; TRBD2 aligns across 9 bases. The germline gives CDR1 MRHNA, CDR2 SNTAGT. Germline trimming cut 1 base from V and 5 bases from J; bases unmatched to any gene: 6. The CDR3 runs to 16 residues. CDR3 sequence reads: CASSDYAGGGNNEQFF. The DNA for the CDR3 is TGTGCCAGCAGTGACTACGCGGGAGGGGGAAACAATGAGCAGTTCTTC.